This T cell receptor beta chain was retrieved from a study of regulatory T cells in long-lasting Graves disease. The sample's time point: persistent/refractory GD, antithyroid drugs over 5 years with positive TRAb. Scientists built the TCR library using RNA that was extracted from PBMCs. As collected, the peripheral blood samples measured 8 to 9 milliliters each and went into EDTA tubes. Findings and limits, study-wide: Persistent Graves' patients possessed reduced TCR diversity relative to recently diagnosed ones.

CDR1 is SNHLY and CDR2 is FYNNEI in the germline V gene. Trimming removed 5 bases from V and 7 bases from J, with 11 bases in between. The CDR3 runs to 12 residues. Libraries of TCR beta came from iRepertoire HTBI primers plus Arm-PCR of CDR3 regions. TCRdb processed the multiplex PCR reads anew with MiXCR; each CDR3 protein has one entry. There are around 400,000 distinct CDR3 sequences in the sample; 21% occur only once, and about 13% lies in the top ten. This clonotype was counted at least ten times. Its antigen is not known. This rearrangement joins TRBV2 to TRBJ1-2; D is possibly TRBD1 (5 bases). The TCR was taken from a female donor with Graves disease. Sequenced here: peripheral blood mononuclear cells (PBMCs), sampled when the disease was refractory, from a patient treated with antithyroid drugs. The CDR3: CASSFKGAGYTF. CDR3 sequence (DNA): TGTGCCAGCAGTTTTAAAGGGGCTGGCTACACCTTC.